This is a list of T cell receptor beta chains from one sample in a study of type 1 and type 2 diabetes patients. TCRdb called the multiplex PCR reads again in MiXCR, with one record for every CDR3 protein. The data contain around 300,000 distinct CDR3 sequences, roughly 48% of them seen just once; the ten biggest clones take up roughly 13%. Sample: peripheral blood mononuclear cells (PBMCs). The source of these receptors is a man younger than 35 with type 2 diabetes. Each CDR3 is given without its conserved first and last residue. The order of the fields is V gene, J gene, clone size, CDR3 protein. Only some rows state a clone size, as once, few, many or a class for expanded clones.

TRBV13	TRBJ2-7	few	ASTAGAEGAYEQY
TRBV7-2	TRBJ2-7	.	ASSSFLSLGYEQY
TRBV14	TRBJ2-7	.	ASSQTGTGLHEQY
TRBV10-3	TRBJ2-6	many	ATLQSGPEANVLT
TRBV6-1	TRBJ1-6	.	ASSDIKRWDSDSPLH
TRBV28	TRBJ1-4	.	ASSLLREGEKLF
TRBV9	TRBJ2-2	.	ASSGDGAGDRAGETGELF
TRBV30	TRBJ2-5	.	ASSVGQNQY
TRBV6-1	TRBJ2-5	.	ASSYSNPSTQY
TRBV30	TRBJ2-5	.	AWSVLGSETQY
TRBV4-1	TRBJ1-2	.	ASSQDSSRNYGYT
TRBV4-1	TRBJ2-2	.	ASSRGGANTGELF
TRBV19	TRBJ2-1	.	ASNLIAGVSREQF
TRBV2	TRBJ1-6	.	AGGGGNNNSPLH
TRBV20-1	TRBJ2-5	once	SAMGTGGETQY
TRBV6-6	TRBJ2-3	.	ASSYSGDTDTQY
TRBV5-1	TRBJ1-1	.	ASSFTSNTEAF
TRBV28	TRBJ2-5	.	ASIPIGRWETQY
TRBV20-1	.	.	SAIGPTRGNEQF
TRBV7-9	TRBJ1-6	.	ASSLTQGMNSPLH
TRBV10-2	TRBJ2-6	.	ASSYEGLSGANVLT
TRBV4-3	TRBJ1-2	.	ASSLLTGIGYGYT
TRBV19	TRBJ2-3	.	ATSGTGRTDTQY
TRBV30	TRBJ2-2	few	AWSKGLAGANTGELF
TRBV10-2	TRBJ2-7	.	ASSPKRGGYEQY
TRBV20-1	TRBJ2-7	few	SARDPVDSYEQY
TRBV5-1	TRBJ1-2	.	ASSLGTVSYGYT
TRBV6-1	TRBJ2-3	.	ASSEFLHRVDTQY
TRBV7-2	TRBJ1-2	.	ASSLGPGGGYGYT
TRBV19	TRBJ2-1	many	ASSLSPMRDYNEQF
TRBV2	TRBJ2-1	once	ASSKLDHIYNEQF
TRBV12-3/TRBV12-4	TRBJ2-2	few	ASSLLAVKNTGELF
TRBV2	TRBJ1-2	once	ASRPQGSAYGYT
TRBV3-1	TRBJ1-4	.	ASSQGTGANEKLF
TRBV7-8	TRBJ1-2	few	ASSLGTENYGYT
TRBV25-1	TRBJ1-2	once	ASSLVPTSPYGYT
TRBV28	TRBJ1-1	.	ASSESPLNTEAF
TRBV2	TRBJ2-5	.	ASPGRDRGQETQY
TRBV11-1	TRBJ2-2	.	ASSPTSSADTGELF
TRBV28	TRBJ1-5	.	ASTMDRVNQPQH